The clone carrying this TCR beta chain has only one observation. Germline CDR1 reads LNHDA; CDR2 reads SQIVND (reference sequence). Losses at the gene ends were 5 bases for V and 5 bases for J; bases not matched to a gene: 4. The CDR3 consists of 13 residues. This sample is drawn from a study of PD-L1 blockade in urothelial cancer. Turning to the study itself: Prior chemotherapy in patients spanned 0 to 3 regimens. Blood drawn 3 weeks (second dose) and 6 weeks after treatment start was analyzed.

Measured with immunoSEQ multiplex PCR; TCRdb has only the in-frame clones, and not every one. The profile shows some 22,000 clones, around 90% of them singletons. This material consisted of PBMCs, taken around atezolizumab (anti-PD-L1) treatment. This receptor was taken from a woman in her sixties with urothelial cancer. The chain recombines TRBV19 with TRBJ2-7; TRBD1 aligns across 9 bases. The CDR3 loop reads CASSPGQGNEQYF. The CDR3 DNA reads as TGTGCCAGTAGTCCCGGACAGGGGAACGAGCAGTACTTC. Complete variable domain (other parts from reference TRBV19 and TRBJ2-7): DGGITQSPKYLFRKEGQNVTLSCEQNLNHDAMYWYRQDPGQGLRLIYYSQIVNDFQKGDIAEGYSVSREKKESFPLTVTSAQKNPTAFYLCASSPGQGNEQYFGPGTRLTVT.